The rows below give T cell receptor beta chains drawn from one sample of a study of blood T cells in healthy people across ages. TCRdb itself ran the 5' RACE reads through MiXCR, one entry per CDR3 protein. Found here are 650,000 to 700,000 distinct CDR3 sequences, about 50% of them singletons; the top ten hold around an eighth. The material sequenced was blood. The receptor source for this set is a woman older than 75 in good health. Both conserved end residues are part of each CDR3. The order of the fields is clone size, V gene, J gene, D gene, CDR3 DNA, CDR3 protein. The D gene is left open where the match is weak. Clone size is stated in some rows and not others, as once, few, many or a class when expanded.

clone_size: .
v_call: TRBV6-1
j_call: TRBJ2-3
d_call: .
cdr3_nt: TGTGCCAGCAGTGACCCGGCGGGAATAGCAGATACGCAGTATTTT
cdr3_aa: CASSDPAGIADTQYF

clone_size: many
v_call: TRBV20-1
j_call: TRBJ2-3
d_call: TRBD1
cdr3_nt: TGCAGTGCTGGAACTATGGGACAGGGGGGGCAGTATTTT
cdr3_aa: CSAGTMGQGGQYF

clone_size: many
v_call: TRBV12-3/TRBV12-4
j_call: TRBJ2-3
d_call: TRBD2
cdr3_nt: TGTGCCAGCAGCCCCGGGAGGACGCTAGTAGATACGCAGTATTTT
cdr3_aa: CASSPGRTLVDTQYF

clone_size: few
v_call: TRBV20-1
j_call: TRBJ2-3
d_call: TRBD1
cdr3_nt: TGCAGTGCTAGAGGGACAGGGGTTAGCACAGATACGCAGTATTTT
cdr3_aa: CSARGTGVSTDTQYF

clone_size: .
v_call: TRBV21-1
j_call: TRBJ2-5
d_call: .
cdr3_nt: TGTGTCAGCAGCAAAGGAGGCGGGCCCGGGGAGACCCAGTACTTC
cdr3_aa: CVSSKGGGPGETQYF

clone_size: .
v_call: TRBV12-3/TRBV12-4
j_call: TRBJ1-1
d_call: TRBD1
cdr3_nt: TGTGCCAGCAGTCAAGGACAGGGGAACACTGAAGCTTTCTTT
cdr3_aa: CASSQGQGNTEAFF

clone_size: once
v_call: TRBV6-2/TRBV6-3
j_call: TRBJ2-5
d_call: .
cdr3_nt: TGTGCCAGCAGTTACTTCCTTGAAGGTGGCCGAGAGACCCAGTACTTC
cdr3_aa: CASSYFLEGGRETQYF

clone_size: many
v_call: TRBV7-2
j_call: TRBJ2-3
d_call: TRBD1
cdr3_nt: TGTGCCAGCAGCTTAGCAACCGGGACAGAGACAGATACGCAGTATTTT
cdr3_aa: CASSLATGTETDTQYF

clone_size: many
v_call: TRBV9
j_call: TRBJ2-5
d_call: .
cdr3_nt: TGTGCCAGCAGCGTAGGATTCCGGGGAACGGCCCAGTACTTC
cdr3_aa: CASSVGFRGTAQYF

clone_size: many
v_call: TRBV24-1
j_call: TRBJ2-1
d_call: .
cdr3_nt: TGTGCCACCAGTGATCCGGGAGCTTACAATGAGCAGTTCTTC
cdr3_aa: CATSDPGAYNEQFF

clone_size: once
v_call: TRBV20-1
j_call: TRBJ2-4
d_call: .
cdr3_nt: TGCAGTGCTCCCGAGCTTGGGACCTCCCACAATGAGCAGTACTTC
cdr3_aa: CSAPELGTSHNEQYF

clone_size: many
v_call: TRBV30
j_call: TRBJ2-7
d_call: .
cdr3_nt: TGTGCCTGGAGCCCCCCCTCCTACGAGCAGTACTTC
cdr3_aa: CAWSPPSYEQYF

clone_size: few
v_call: TRBV4-2
j_call: TRBJ2-2
d_call: .
cdr3_nt: TGTGCCAGCAGCCAGGACAGCCCGAACACCGGGGAGCTGTTTTTT
cdr3_aa: CASSQDSPNTGELFF

clone_size: .
v_call: TRBV6-5
j_call: TRBJ1-5
d_call: .
cdr3_nt: TGTGCCAGCAGTTCCGGGAGTTATCAGCCCCAGCATTTT
cdr3_aa: CASSSGSYQPQHF

clone_size: few
v_call: TRBV6-2/TRBV6-3
j_call: TRBJ1-5
d_call: .
cdr3_nt: TGTGCCAGCAGCCCGGACAGTGCCAATCAGCCCCAGCATTTT
cdr3_aa: CASSPDSANQPQHF

clone_size: .
v_call: TRBV29-1
j_call: TRBJ1-1
d_call: .
cdr3_nt: TGCAGCGCCTACGGGAGTGTCTCCCGTGGGGCTGAAGCTTTCTTT
cdr3_aa: CSAYGSVSRGAEAFF

clone_size: once
v_call: TRBV4-3
j_call: TRBJ2-3
d_call: .
cdr3_nt: TGCGCCAGCAGCCAAGATAGTAAAGGGTACAAGACAGATACGCAGTATTTT
cdr3_aa: CASSQDSKGYKTDTQYF

clone_size: few
v_call: TRBV20-1
j_call: TRBJ2-4
d_call: TRBD2
cdr3_nt: TGCAGTGCCCCCACGGGAGGGGACATTCAGTACTTC
cdr3_aa: CSAPTGGDIQYF

clone_size: .
v_call: TRBV6-5
j_call: TRBJ1-5
d_call: TRBD1
cdr3_nt: TGTGCCAGCAGCCCGACAGGGGGCGGGAGTCAGCCCCAGCATTTT
cdr3_aa: CASSPTGGGSQPQHF

clone_size: .
v_call: TRBV7-2
j_call: TRBJ2-5
d_call: TRBD2
cdr3_nt: TGTGCCAGCAGCTTACAAAGAGGACTAGCGGGAGAAGAGACCCAGTACTTC
cdr3_aa: CASSLQRGLAGEETQYF

clone_size: few
v_call: TRBV5-5
j_call: TRBJ2-3
d_call: .
cdr3_nt: TGTGCCAGCACCCCAATGACCTCAACAGATACGCAGTATTTT
cdr3_aa: CASTPMTSTDTQYF

clone_size: many
v_call: TRBV5-1
j_call: TRBJ1-2
d_call: .
cdr3_nt: TGCGCCAGCAGCGCACAGGGTTCATCTGGCTACACCTTC
cdr3_aa: CASSAQGSSGYTF

clone_size: many
v_call: TRBV12-3/TRBV12-4
j_call: TRBJ2-4
d_call: TRBD2
cdr3_nt: TGTGCCAGCAGGCTAGCGGATGACATTCAGTACTTC
cdr3_aa: CASRLADDIQYF

clone_size: .
v_call: TRBV3-1
j_call: TRBJ2-7
d_call: .
cdr3_nt: TGTGCCAGCAGCCAAGATCTGAGGTTGGTCTCCTACGAGCAGTACTTC
cdr3_aa: CASSQDLRLVSYEQYF

clone_size: .
v_call: TRBV9
j_call: TRBJ2-7
d_call: TRBD2
cdr3_nt: TGTGCCAGCAGCGTAGGACTAGCGTGGGGATCCTACGAGCAGTACTTC
cdr3_aa: CASSVGLAWGSYEQYF

clone_size: few
v_call: TRBV27
j_call: TRBJ1-1
d_call: .
cdr3_nt: TGTGCCAGCAGCCAGTGGGGGCTGAACACTGAAGCTTTCTTT
cdr3_aa: CASSQWGLNTEAFF

clone_size: few
v_call: TRBV12-5
j_call: TRBJ2-2
d_call: TRBD1
cdr3_nt: TGTGCTAGTGGTTGGGACAGTAACACCGGGGAGCTGTTTTTT
cdr3_aa: CASGWDSNTGELFF

clone_size: few
v_call: TRBV11-2
j_call: TRBJ2-7
d_call: TRBD2
cdr3_nt: TGTGCCAGCAGCCAAAGCAGCGGGACTAGCTACGAGCAGTACTTC
cdr3_aa: CASSQSSGTSYEQYF

clone_size: many
v_call: TRBV11-2
j_call: TRBJ1-2
d_call: .
cdr3_nt: TGTGCCAGCAGCCTTCCAGGGACCTATGGCTACACCTTC
cdr3_aa: CASSLPGTYGYTF

clone_size: many
v_call: TRBV18
j_call: TRBJ2-7
d_call: .
cdr3_nt: TGTGCCAGCTCACCGGACTACAGCTCCTACGAGCAGTACTTC
cdr3_aa: CASSPDYSSYEQYF

clone_size: many
v_call: TRBV20-1
j_call: TRBJ2-1
d_call: TRBD2
cdr3_nt: TGCAGTGCTAGCGAGCGGGGGGGTCCCTACAATGAGCAGTTCTTC
cdr3_aa: CSASERGGPYNEQFF

clone_size: .
v_call: TRBV12-3/TRBV12-4
j_call: TRBJ1-5
d_call: TRBD1
cdr3_nt: TGTGCCAGCAGTTTACAGACAGGGGGGCGATATCAGCCCCAGCATTTT
cdr3_aa: CASSLQTGGRYQPQHF

clone_size: few
v_call: TRBV12-3/TRBV12-4
j_call: TRBJ2-1
d_call: .
cdr3_nt: TGTGCCAGCAGTTTGGTCGGGGGGCGATTAAATGAGCAGTTCTTC
cdr3_aa: CASSLVGGRLNEQFF

clone_size: many
v_call: TRBV12-3/TRBV12-4
j_call: TRBJ2-5
d_call: .
cdr3_nt: TGTGCCAGCAGTCGCTCAGGAAGGTGGGGCCAGACCCAGTACTTC
cdr3_aa: CASSRSGRWGQTQYF

clone_size: .
v_call: TRBV7-2
j_call: TRBJ1-6
d_call: .
cdr3_nt: TGTGCCAGCAGCACCGGATCACAGGGACCCGGCTCCTATAATTCACCCCTCCACTTT
cdr3_aa: CASSTGSQGPGSYNSPLHF

clone_size: once
v_call: TRBV5-1
j_call: TRBJ2-7
d_call: .
cdr3_nt: TGCGCCAGCAGTGGGACGTGGGCCTACGAGCAGTACTTC
cdr3_aa: CASSGTWAYEQYF

clone_size: .
v_call: TRBV2
j_call: TRBJ2-3
d_call: TRBD1
cdr3_nt: TGTGCCAGCAGGGACCGGGACAGACTCACAGATACGCAGTATTTT
cdr3_aa: CASRDRDRLTDTQYF

clone_size: many
v_call: TRBV20-1
j_call: TRBJ1-5
d_call: .
cdr3_nt: TGCAGTGCTAGAGACGAGGGGTTGTCGAGGGGGGGTCAGCCCCAGCATTTT
cdr3_aa: CSARDEGLSRGGQPQHF

clone_size: few
v_call: TRBV20-1
j_call: TRBJ1-1
d_call: TRBD1
cdr3_nt: TGCAGTCATTCCGGGACAGGGGGTCGAATGAACACTGAAGCTTTCTTT
cdr3_aa: CSHSGTGGRMNTEAFF

clone_size: .
v_call: TRBV20-1
j_call: TRBJ1-4
d_call: .
cdr3_nt: TGCAGTGCGGCGACAGCCTCTAATGGAAAACTGTTTTTT
cdr3_aa: CSAATASNGKLFF

clone_size: .
v_call: TRBV6-1
j_call: TRBJ2-3
d_call: .
cdr3_nt: TGTGCCAGCAGTGGACAACGTCGGGGTACGCAGTATTTT
cdr3_aa: CASSGQRRGTQYF

clone_size: .
v_call: TRBV27
j_call: TRBJ2-5
d_call: .
cdr3_nt: TGTGCCAGCAGGGTCAGCAGGGGGGGGGAAGAGACCCAGTACTTC
cdr3_aa: CASRVSRGGEETQYF

clone_size: many
v_call: TRBV7-9
j_call: TRBJ2-1
d_call: TRBD2
cdr3_nt: TGTGCCATCAGCTTAAGGAGCGGGGGGAATGAGCAGTTCTTC
cdr3_aa: CAISLRSGGNEQFF

clone_size: .
v_call: TRBV12-3/TRBV12-4
j_call: TRBJ2-3
d_call: .
cdr3_nt: TGTGCCAGCAGTTTATCCAGTTTTAGCGCAGATACGCAGTATTTT
cdr3_aa: CASSLSSFSADTQYF

clone_size: .
v_call: TRBV20-1
j_call: TRBJ1-1
d_call: .
cdr3_nt: TGCAGTGCTCAGAGGCCGAACACTGAAGCTTTCTTT
cdr3_aa: CSAQRPNTEAFF

clone_size: .
v_call: TRBV9
j_call: TRBJ2-3
d_call: TRBD2
cdr3_nt: TGTGCCAGCAGCGTCACTAGCGGAGACGGGGGTACGCAGTATTTT
cdr3_aa: CASSVTSGDGGTQYF

clone_size: .
v_call: TRBV6-4
j_call: TRBJ1-1
d_call: TRBD1
cdr3_nt: TGTGCCAGCGACAAGCATCCGGGACAGGAACCCGCGGGCACTGAAGCTTTCTTT
cdr3_aa: CASDKHPGQEPAGTEAFF

clone_size: .
v_call: TRBV4-3
j_call: TRBJ2-4
d_call: .
cdr3_nt: TGCGCCAGCAGCCAAGAAACCTGGGGGATTCAGTACTTC
cdr3_aa: CASSQETWGIQYF

clone_size: .
v_call: TRBV9
j_call: TRBJ2-1
d_call: .
cdr3_nt: TGTGCCAGCAGCCTCGTGATGGGGCACAATGAGCAGTTCTTC
cdr3_aa: CASSLVMGHNEQFF

clone_size: few
v_call: TRBV6-2/TRBV6-3
j_call: TRBJ2-5
d_call: .
cdr3_nt: TGTGCCAGCAGTTACGGGGCGGCTCTGGTACAAGAGACCCAGTACTTC
cdr3_aa: CASSYGAALVQETQYF

clone_size: .
v_call: TRBV25-1
j_call: TRBJ2-7
d_call: TRBD2
cdr3_nt: TGTGCCAGCAGCCGGGGTAGCGGGAGAATGAATGAGCAGTACTTC
cdr3_aa: CASSRGSGRMNEQYF

clone_size: many
v_call: TRBV2
j_call: TRBJ2-4
d_call: TRBD1
cdr3_nt: TGTGCCAGCAGTGCCGGGACAGGGAACATTCAGTACTTC
cdr3_aa: CASSAGTGNIQYF

clone_size: .
v_call: TRBV10-3
j_call: TRBJ2-7
d_call: .
cdr3_nt: TGTGCCATCAGTGAGTCTTCGCATCAGTACTTC
cdr3_aa: CAISESSHQYF

clone_size: few
v_call: TRBV29-1
j_call: TRBJ2-5
d_call: .
cdr3_nt: TGCAGCGTTGAACCACCGGTGACCCAGTACTTC
cdr3_aa: CSVEPPVTQYF

clone_size: many
v_call: TRBV20-1
j_call: TRBJ1-2
d_call: TRBD1
cdr3_nt: TGCAGTGCTACTTCTCCCGACAGGGGTGACTATGGCTACACCTTC
cdr3_aa: CSATSPDRGDYGYTF

clone_size: many
v_call: TRBV28
j_call: TRBJ2-7
d_call: TRBD2
cdr3_nt: TGTGCCAGCACCAACCCCCGCGGGAGGGCCTACGAGCAGTACTTC
cdr3_aa: CASTNPRGRAYEQYF

clone_size: many
v_call: TRBV10-3
j_call: TRBJ2-7
d_call: .
cdr3_nt: TGTGCCATCAGACCAGGGGGTCTCGGTCCTAGCGGGCTTTCCTACGAGCAGTACTTC
cdr3_aa: CAIRPGGLGPSGLSYEQYF

clone_size: few
v_call: TRBV5-5
j_call: TRBJ2-3
d_call: TRBD2
cdr3_nt: TGTGCCAGCCGAAATGCTAGCGGAGGGAGCACAGATACGCAGTATTTT
cdr3_aa: CASRNASGGSTDTQYF

clone_size: .
v_call: TRBV12-3/TRBV12-4
j_call: TRBJ2-2
d_call: .
cdr3_nt: TGTGCCAGCAGCCCCCGATCCACAGACACCGGGGAGCTGTTTTTT
cdr3_aa: CASSPRSTDTGELFF

clone_size: .
v_call: TRBV6-2/TRBV6-3
j_call: TRBJ2-3
d_call: .
cdr3_nt: TGTGCCAGCAGTCCTAGGGGGGCGTCTACGCAGTATTTT
cdr3_aa: CASSPRGASTQYF